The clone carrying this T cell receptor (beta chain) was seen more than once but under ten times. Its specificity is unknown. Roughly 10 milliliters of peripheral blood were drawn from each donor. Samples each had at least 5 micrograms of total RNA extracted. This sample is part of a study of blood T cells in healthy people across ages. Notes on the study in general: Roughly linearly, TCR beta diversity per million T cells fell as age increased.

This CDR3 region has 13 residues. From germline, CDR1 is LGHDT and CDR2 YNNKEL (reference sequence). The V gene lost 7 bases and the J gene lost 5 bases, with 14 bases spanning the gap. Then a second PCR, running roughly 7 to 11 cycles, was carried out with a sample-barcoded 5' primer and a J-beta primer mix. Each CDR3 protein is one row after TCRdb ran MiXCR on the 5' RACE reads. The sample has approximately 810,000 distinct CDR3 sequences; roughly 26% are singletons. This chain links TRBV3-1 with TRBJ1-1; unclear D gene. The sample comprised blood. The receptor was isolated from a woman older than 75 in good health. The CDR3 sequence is CASTRTVGTEAFF. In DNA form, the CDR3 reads TGTGCCAGCACCCGGACTGTGGGGACTGAAGCTTTCTTT. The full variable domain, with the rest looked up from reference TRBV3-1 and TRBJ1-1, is DTAVSQTPKYLVTQMGNDKSIKCEQNLGHDTMYWYKQDSKKFLKIMFSYNNKELIINETVPNRFSPKSPDKAHLNLHINSLELGDSAVYFCASTRTVGTEAFFGQGTRLTVV.